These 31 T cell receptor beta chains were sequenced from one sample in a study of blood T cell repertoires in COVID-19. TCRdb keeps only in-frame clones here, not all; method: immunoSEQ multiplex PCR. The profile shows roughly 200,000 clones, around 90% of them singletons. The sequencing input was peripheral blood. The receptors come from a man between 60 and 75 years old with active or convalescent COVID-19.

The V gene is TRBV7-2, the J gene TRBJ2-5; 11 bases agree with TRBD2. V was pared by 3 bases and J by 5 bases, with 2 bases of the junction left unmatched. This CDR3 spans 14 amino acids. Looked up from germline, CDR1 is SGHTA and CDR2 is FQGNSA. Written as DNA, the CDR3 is TGTGCCAGCAGCTTTAGACTAGCGGGGGAGACCCAGTACTTC. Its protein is CASSFRLAGETQYF.

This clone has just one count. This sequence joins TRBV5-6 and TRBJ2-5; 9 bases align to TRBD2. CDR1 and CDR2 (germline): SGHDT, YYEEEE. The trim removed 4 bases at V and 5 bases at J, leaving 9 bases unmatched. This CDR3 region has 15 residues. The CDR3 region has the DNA TGTGCCAGCAGCCTCCTGGCGGGGGGGCATGAGACCCAGTACTTC. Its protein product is CASSLLAGGHETQYF. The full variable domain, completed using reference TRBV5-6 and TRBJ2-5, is DAGVTQSPTHLIKTRGQQVTLRCSPKSGHDTVSWYQQALGQGPQFIFQYYEEEERQRGNFPDRFSGHQFPNYSSELNVNALLLGDSALYLCASSLLAGGHETQYFGPGTRLLVL.

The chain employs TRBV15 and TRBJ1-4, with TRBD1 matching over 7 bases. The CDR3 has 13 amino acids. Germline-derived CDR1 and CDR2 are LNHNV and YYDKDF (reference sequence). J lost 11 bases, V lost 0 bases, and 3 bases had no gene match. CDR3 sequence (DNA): TGTGCCACCAGCAGAGAAACACAGGGGAAACTGTTTTTT. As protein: CATSRETQGKLFF.

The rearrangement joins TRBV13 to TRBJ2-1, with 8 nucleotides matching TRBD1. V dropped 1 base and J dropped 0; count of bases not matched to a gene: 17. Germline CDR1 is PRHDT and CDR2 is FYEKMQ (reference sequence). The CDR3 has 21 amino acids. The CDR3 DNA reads TGTGCCAGCAGCTTAGCCTCTCGAATCTTAAGGACAGGGCGCTCCTACAATGAGCAGTTCTTC. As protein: CASSLASRILRTGRSYNEQFF.

The CDR3 bases are TGTGCCAGCAGTGTAGAGGAAAACACTGAAGCTTTCTTT. Translation: CASSVEENTEAFF. This sequence joins TRBV2 and TRBJ1-1; D not resolved. V was trimmed by 4 bases and J by 2 bases, leaving 8 bases between them. CDR1 is SNHLY, CDR2 FYNNEI, per germline. The CDR3 covers 13 residues.

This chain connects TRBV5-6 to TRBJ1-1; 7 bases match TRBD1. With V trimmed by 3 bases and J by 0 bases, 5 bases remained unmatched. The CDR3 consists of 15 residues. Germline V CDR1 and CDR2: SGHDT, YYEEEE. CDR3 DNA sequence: TGTGCCAGCAGCTCCGACAGGGTTGTGAACACTGAAGCTTTCTTT. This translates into CASSSDRVVNTEAFF. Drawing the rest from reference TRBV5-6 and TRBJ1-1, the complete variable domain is DAGVTQSPTHLIKTRGQQVTLRCSPKSGHDTVSWYQQALGQGPQFIFQYYEEEERQRGNFPDRFSGHQFPNYSSELNVNALLLGDSALYLCASSSDRVVNTEAFFGQGTRLTVV.

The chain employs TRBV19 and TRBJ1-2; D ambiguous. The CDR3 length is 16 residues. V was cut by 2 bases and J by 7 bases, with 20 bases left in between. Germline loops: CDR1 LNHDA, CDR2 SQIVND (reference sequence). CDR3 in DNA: TGTGCCAGTAGTATATCCCCGAGCGGGCCAAGGTTTGGCTACACCTTC. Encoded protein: CASSISPSGPRFGYTF.

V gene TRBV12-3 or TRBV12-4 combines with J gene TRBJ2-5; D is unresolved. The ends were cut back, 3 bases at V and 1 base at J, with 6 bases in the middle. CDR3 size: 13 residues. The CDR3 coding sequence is TGTGCCAGCAGTTTGGGCACCCAAGAGACCCAGTACTTC. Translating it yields CASSLGTQETQYF.

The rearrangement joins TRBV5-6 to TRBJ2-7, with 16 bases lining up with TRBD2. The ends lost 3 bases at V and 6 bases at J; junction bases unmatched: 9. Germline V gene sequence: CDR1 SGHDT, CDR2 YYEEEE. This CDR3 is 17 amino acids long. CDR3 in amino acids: CASSSGLAGGLVGEQYF. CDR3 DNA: TGTGCCAGCAGCTCGGGACTAGCGGGGGGGCTGGTGGGCGAGCAGTACTTC.

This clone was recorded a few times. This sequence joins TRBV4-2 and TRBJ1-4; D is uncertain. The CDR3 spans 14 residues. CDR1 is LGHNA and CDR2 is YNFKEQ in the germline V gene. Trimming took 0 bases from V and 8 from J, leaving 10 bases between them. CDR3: CASSQDFLGEKLFF. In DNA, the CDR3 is TGTGCCAGCAGCCAAGATTTTCTCGGGGAAAAACTGTTTTTT.

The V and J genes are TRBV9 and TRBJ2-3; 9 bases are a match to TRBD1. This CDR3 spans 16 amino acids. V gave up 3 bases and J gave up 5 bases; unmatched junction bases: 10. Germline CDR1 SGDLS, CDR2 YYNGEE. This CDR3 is CASSESLGTGRDTQYF. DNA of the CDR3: TGTGCCAGCAGCGAGTCCCTCGGGACAGGGAGAGATACGCAGTATTTT.

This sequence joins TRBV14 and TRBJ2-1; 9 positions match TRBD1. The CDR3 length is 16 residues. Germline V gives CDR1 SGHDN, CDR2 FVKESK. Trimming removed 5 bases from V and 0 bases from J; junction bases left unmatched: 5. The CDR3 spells CASSSLTGGSYNEQFF. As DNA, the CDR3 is TGTGCCAGCAGCTCTTTGACAGGGGGCTCCTACAATGAGCAGTTCTTC. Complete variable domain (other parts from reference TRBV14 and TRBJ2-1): EAGVTQFPSHSVIEKGQTVTLRCDPISGHDNLYWYRRVMGKEIKFLLHFVKESKQDESGMPNNRFLAERTGGTYSTLKVQPAELEDSGVYFCASSSLTGGSYNEQFFGPGTRLTVL.

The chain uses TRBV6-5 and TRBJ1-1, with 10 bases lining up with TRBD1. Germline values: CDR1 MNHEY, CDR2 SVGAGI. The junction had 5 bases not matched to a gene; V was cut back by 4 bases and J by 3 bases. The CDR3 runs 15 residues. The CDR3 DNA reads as TGTGCCAGCAGTTTGACAGGGGGCGGTGACACTGAAGCTTTCTTT. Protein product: CASSLTGGGDTEAFF.

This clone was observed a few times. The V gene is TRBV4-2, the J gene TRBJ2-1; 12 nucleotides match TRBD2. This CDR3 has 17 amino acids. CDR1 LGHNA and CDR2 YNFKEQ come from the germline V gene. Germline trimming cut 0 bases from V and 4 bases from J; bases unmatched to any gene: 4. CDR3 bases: TGTGCCAGCAGCCAAGAAACTAGCGGGGGGAAGTACAATGAGCAGTTCTTC. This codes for CASSQETSGGKYNEQFF.

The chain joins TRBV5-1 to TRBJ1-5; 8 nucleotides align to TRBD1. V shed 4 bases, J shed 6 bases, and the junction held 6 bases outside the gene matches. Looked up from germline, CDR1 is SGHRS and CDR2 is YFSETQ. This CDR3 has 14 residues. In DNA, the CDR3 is TGCGCCAGCAGCCTCGGACAGGGTCTTCAGCCCCAGCATTTT. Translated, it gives CASSLGQGLQPQHF.

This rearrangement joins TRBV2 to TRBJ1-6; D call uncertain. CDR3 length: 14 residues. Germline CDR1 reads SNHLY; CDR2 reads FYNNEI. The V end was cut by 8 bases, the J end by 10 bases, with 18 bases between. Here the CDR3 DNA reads TGTGCCAGCGTAACTGAGCCCCCGGGGTCACCCCTCCACTTT. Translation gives CASVTEPPGSPLHF.

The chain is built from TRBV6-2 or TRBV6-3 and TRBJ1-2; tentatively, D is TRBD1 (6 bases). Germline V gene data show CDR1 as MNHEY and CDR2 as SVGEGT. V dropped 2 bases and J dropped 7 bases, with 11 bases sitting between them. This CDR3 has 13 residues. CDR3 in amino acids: CASSYGGFLGYTF. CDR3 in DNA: TGTGCCAGCAGTTACGGGGGCTTCCTTGGCTACACCTTC.

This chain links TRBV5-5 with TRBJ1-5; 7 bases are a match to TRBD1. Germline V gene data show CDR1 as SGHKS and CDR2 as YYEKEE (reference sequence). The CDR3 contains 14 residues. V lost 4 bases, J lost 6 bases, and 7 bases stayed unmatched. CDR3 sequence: CASSGGTARQPQHF. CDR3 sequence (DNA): TGTGCCAGCAGCGGGGGGACAGCCCGTCAGCCCCAGCATTTT.

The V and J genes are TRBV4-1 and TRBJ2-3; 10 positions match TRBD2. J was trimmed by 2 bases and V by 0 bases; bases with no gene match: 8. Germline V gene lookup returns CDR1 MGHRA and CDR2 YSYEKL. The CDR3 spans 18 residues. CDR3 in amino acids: CASSQDGLAGVITDTQYF. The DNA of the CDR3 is TGCGCCAGCAGCCAAGATGGGCTAGCGGGGGTGATCACAGATACGCAGTATTTT.

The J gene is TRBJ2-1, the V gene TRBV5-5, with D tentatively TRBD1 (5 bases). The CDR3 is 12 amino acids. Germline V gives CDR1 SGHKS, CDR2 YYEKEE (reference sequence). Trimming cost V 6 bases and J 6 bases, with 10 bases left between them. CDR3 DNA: TGTGCCAGCAAGGGGTCAATCAATGAGCAGTTCTTC. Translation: CASKGSINEQFF.

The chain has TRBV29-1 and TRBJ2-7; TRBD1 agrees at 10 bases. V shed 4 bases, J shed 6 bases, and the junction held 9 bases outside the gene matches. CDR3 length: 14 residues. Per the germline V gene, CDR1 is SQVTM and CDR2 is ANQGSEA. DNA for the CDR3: TGCAGCGTTGGTACCGGGACAGGGGTCGTCGAGCAGTACTTC. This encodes CSVGTGTGVVEQYF.

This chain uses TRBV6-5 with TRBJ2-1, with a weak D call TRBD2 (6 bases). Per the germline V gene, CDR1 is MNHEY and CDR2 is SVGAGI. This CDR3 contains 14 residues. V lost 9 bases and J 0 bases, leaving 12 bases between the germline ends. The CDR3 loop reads CASQRESSYNEQFF. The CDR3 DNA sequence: TGTGCCAGTCAACGGGAGAGCTCCTACAATGAGCAGTTCTTC.

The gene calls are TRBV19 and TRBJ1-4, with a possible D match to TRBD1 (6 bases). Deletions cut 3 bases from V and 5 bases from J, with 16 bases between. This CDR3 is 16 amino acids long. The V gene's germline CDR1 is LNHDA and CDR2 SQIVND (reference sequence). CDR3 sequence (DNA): TGTGCCAGTAGTATCGGCAGGGGAAATGGGAATGAAAAACTGTTTTTT. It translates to CASSIGRGNGNEKLFF. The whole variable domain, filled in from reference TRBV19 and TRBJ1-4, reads DGGITQSPKYLFRKEGQNVTLSCEQNLNHDAMYWYRQDPGQGLRLIYYSQIVNDFQKGDIAEGYSVSREKKESFPLTVTSAQKNPTAFYLCASSIGRGNGNEKLFFGSGTQLSVL.

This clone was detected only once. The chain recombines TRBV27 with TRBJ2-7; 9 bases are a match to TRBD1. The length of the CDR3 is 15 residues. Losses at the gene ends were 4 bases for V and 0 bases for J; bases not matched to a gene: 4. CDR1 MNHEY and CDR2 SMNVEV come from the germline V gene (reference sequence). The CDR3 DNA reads TGTGCCAGCAGTTCACCGGGACAGGGCTCCTACGAGCAGTACTTC. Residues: CASSSPGQGSYEQYF.

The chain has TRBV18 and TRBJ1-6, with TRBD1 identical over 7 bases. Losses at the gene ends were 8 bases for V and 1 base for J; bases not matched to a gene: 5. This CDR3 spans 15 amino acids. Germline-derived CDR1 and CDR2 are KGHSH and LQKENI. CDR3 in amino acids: CASRQGPSYNSPLHF. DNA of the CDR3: TGTGCCAGCAGACAGGGACCGTCCTATAATTCACCCCTCCACTTT. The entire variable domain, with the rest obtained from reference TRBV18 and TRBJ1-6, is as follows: NAGVMQNPRHLVRRRGQEARLRCSPMKGHSHVYWYRQLPEEGLKFMVYLQKENIIDESGMPKERFSAEFPKEGPSILRIQQVVRGDSAAYFCASRQGPSYNSPLHFGNGTRLTVT.

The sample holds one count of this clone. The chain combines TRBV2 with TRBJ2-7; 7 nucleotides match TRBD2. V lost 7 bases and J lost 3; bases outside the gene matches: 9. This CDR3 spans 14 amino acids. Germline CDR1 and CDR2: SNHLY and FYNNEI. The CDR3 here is CASKRGRTNYEQYF. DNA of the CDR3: TGTGCCAGCAAACGCGGGAGAACGAACTACGAGCAGTACTTC.

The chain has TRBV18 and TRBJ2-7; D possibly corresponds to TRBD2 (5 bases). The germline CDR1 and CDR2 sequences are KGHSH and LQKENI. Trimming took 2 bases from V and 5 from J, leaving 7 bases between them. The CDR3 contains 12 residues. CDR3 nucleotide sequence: TGTGCCAGCTCACCAGGGCGGGACGAGCAGTACTTC. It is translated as CASSPGRDEQYF.

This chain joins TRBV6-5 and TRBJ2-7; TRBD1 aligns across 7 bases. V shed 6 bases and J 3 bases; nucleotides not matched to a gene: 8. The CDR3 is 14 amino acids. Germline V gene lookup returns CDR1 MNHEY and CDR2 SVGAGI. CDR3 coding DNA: TGTGCCAGCAGGGCCGGGACAGCCAGCTACGAGCAGTACTTC. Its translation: CASRAGTASYEQYF.

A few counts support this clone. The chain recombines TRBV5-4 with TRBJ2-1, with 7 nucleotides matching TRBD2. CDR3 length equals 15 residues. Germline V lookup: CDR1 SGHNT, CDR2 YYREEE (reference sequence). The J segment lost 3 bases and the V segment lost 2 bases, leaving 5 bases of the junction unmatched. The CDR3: CASSFGAGNYNEQFF. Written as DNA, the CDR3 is TGTGCCAGCAGCTTCGGAGCGGGGAACTACAATGAGCAGTTCTTC.

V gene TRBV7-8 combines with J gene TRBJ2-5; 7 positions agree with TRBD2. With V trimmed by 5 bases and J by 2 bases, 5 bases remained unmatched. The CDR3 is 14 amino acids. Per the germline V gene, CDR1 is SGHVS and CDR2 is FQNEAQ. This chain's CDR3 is CASSPGLPQETQYF. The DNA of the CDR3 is TGTGCCAGCAGCCCGGGACTACCTCAAGAGACCCAGTACTTC.

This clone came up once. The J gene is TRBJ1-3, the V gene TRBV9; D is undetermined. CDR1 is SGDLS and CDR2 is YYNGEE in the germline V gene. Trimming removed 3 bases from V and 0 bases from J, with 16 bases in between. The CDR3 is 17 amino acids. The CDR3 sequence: CASSESPLTYSGNTIYF. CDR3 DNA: TGTGCCAGCAGCGAGTCCCCCCTAACTTACTCTGGAAACACCATATATTTT.